Presented here are 17 T cell receptor beta chains from one specimen sequenced in a study of PD-1 blockade in classical Hodgkin lymphoma. This table comes from immunoSEQ multiplex PCR, and its TCRdb copy is limited to in-frame clones, with some not included. The data hold some 100,000 clones, with around 89% observed a single time. Every patient relapsed after autologous stem cell transplantation, and brentuximab vedotin exposure varied. The source material was peripheral blood mononuclear cells (PBMCs), sampled before the second cycle of nivolumab. Every receptor here comes from a human donor with classical Hodgkin lymphoma.

The chain recombines TRBV29-1 with TRBJ1-2; D remains ambiguous. The CDR3 is made up of 11 amino acids. Trimming took off 4 bases at V and 5 bases at J, with 8 bases between the two ends. The germline CDR1 and CDR2 sequences are SQVTM and ANQGSEA. CDR3 amino acids: CSVAQNYGYTF. In DNA, the CDR3 is TGCAGCGTTGCCCAGAATTATGGCTACACCTTC.

This chain links TRBV7-9 with TRBJ2-2; 8 bases fit TRBD1. V lost 3 bases, J lost 2 bases, and 8 bases stayed unmatched. The CDR3 runs to 17 residues. The germline V gene encodes CDR1 SEHNR and CDR2 FQNEAQ (reference sequence). CDR3 loop: CASSLPRTGSNTGELFF. In DNA form, the CDR3 reads TGTGCCAGCAGCTTGCCTAGGACAGGGAGCAACACCGGGGAGCTGTTTTTT.

The chain links TRBV9 to TRBJ2-3; D is perhaps TRBD1 or TRBD2 (5 bases each). V was pared by 4 bases and J by 5 bases, with 23 bases between. The germline CDR1 and CDR2 sequences are SGDLS and YYNGEE. The CDR3 is 17 residues long. CDR3 bases: TGTGCCAGCAGCTCGGGACCACCCAATCCCCCGGGAGATACGCAGTATTTT. It specifies CASSSGPPNPPGDTQYF.

The rearrangement uses TRBV28 and TRBJ2-7; D is possibly TRBD1 (5 bases). CDR1 is MDHEN and CDR2 is SYDVKM in the germline V gene. The CDR3 length is 14 residues. With 6 bases removed from V and 7 bases from J, the gap between germline ends came to 19 bases. CDR3 DNA sequence: TGTGCCAGCAGCTCCCGACAGTTTAAAATGGAGCAGTACTTC. It codes for CASSSRQFKMEQYF.

The chain joins TRBV5-4 to TRBJ2-5; a weak D match, TRBD1 (5 bases). Deletions cut 0 bases from V and 1 base from J, with 10 bases between. The CDR3 consists of 15 residues. Germline CDR1 is SGHNT and CDR2 is YYREEE (reference sequence). CDR3 nucleotide sequence: TGTGCCAGCAGCTTGGTTGGGGCAGCCCAAGAGACCCAGTACTTC. Translation gives CASSLVGAAQETQYF. Complete variable domain (other parts from reference TRBV5-4 and TRBJ2-5): ETGVTQSPTHLIKTRGQQVTLRCSSQSGHNTVSWYQQALGQGPQFIFQYYREEENGRGNFPPRFSGLQFPNYSSELNVNALELDDSALYLCASSLVGAAQETQYFGPGTRLLVL.

The chain couples TRBV18 to TRBJ1-3; tentative D call: TRBD1 (6 bases). The CDR3 has 14 amino acids. Germline values: CDR1 KGHSH, CDR2 LQKENI. The V and J ends lost 3 bases and 2 bases respectively, with 8 bases between them. CDR3 nucleotide sequence: TGTGCCAGCTCACCGGCAGGGGCTGGAAACACCATATATTTT. Encoded protein: CASSPAGAGNTIYF.

Comment on this clone: The germline gene is not matched at one end of the junction; a read error may be the cause. This chain uses TRBV29-1 with TRBJ2-1, with TRBD1 identical over 9 bases. Germline CDR1 reads SQVTM; CDR2 reads ANQGSEA. This CDR3 is built from 15 residues. CDR3 coding DNA: TGCAGCCTTGAACGAGGGACAGGGTACCACAATGAGCAGTTCTTC. Translated, it gives CSLERGTGYHNEQFF.

The CDR3 protein is CASSYGGSEQYF. The DNA of the CDR3 is TGTGCCAGCAGTTACGGGGGGTCCGAGCAGTACTTC. The V gene is TRBV6-5, the J gene TRBJ2-7; maybe TRBD2 (6 bases). Germline loops: CDR1 MNHEY, CDR2 SVGAGI. Trimming removed 2 bases from V and 6 bases from J, with 8 bases in between. This CDR3 contains 12 residues.

V usage is TRBV27 and J usage is TRBJ1-6; a possible D gene is TRBD1 (5 bases). The V end lost 3 bases, the J end lost 9 bases, and 12 bases lay between the germline ends. CDR1 is MNHEY, CDR2 SMNVEV, per germline (reference sequence). The CDR3 has 14 residues. For the CDR3, the DNA is TGTGCCAGCAGTTTTGGGGGAGGTAGTTCACCCCTCCACTTT. This sequence encodes CASSFGGGSSPLHF.

The rearrangement uses TRBV4-3 and TRBJ2-2; tentatively, D is TRBD1 or TRBD2 (6 bases each). V was trimmed by 4 bases and J by 3 bases, leaving 15 bases between them. The CDR3 covers 16 residues. CDR1 and CDR2 (germline): LGHNA, YSLEER. The CDR3, as DNA: TGCGCCAGCAGCCCCCTTGGGGGGCGTTACACCGGGGAGCTGTTTTTT. Translated, it gives CASSPLGGRYTGELFF.

This clone was seen a handful of times. The chain couples TRBV10-1 to TRBJ1-3; TRBD1 agrees at 7 bases. Per germline, CDR1 WNHNN and CDR2 SYGVQD (reference sequence). The CDR3 has 15 residues. Germline trimming cut 5 bases from V and 3 bases from J; bases unmatched to any gene: 7. The CDR3 reads CASSLQGVFGNTIYF. The CDR3 DNA follows: TGCGCCAGCAGTTTGCAGGGGGTCTTTGGAAACACCATATATTTT.

This chain uses TRBV11-3 with TRBJ2-3, with TRBD2 matching over 8 bases. The trim removed 4 bases at V and 0 bases at J, leaving 3 bases unmatched. This CDR3 has 15 residues. Looked up from germline, CDR1 is SGHNT and CDR2 is YENEEA. CDR3 nucleotides: TGTGCCAGCAGCTCCGGGGGGGATAGCACAGATACGCAGTATTTT. It translates to CASSSGGDSTDTQYF.

This chain connects TRBV27 to TRBJ1-4; D is possibly TRBD1 (5 bases). V lost 2 bases and J lost 8, with 9 bases in between. Germline lookup yields CDR1 MNHEY and CDR2 SMNVEV (reference sequence). The CDR3 covers 13 residues. The CDR3 loop reads CASSLTRQEKLFF. CDR3 in DNA: TGTGCCAGCAGTTTAACCCGACAGGAAAAACTGTTTTTT.

J is TRBJ1-3 and V is TRBV5-8; D unclear. The CDR3 has 16 amino acids. Trimming stripped 4 bases from V and 0 bases from J, with 14 bases between. In germline, CDR1 is SGHTS, CDR2 YDEGEE. In DNA, the CDR3 is TGTGCCAGCAGCCTATTACACCAGCTCTCTGGAAACACCATATATTTT. This gives the protein CASSLLHQLSGNTIYF.

V gene TRBV7-3 combines with J gene TRBJ2-3, with D possibly being TRBD2 (6 bases). V lost 3 bases, J lost 6 bases, and 22 bases lay in between. CDR1 and CDR2 from the germline V gene are SGHTA and FQGTGA. The CDR3 spans 17 residues. This CDR3 is CASSFAWSSASGDTQYF. CDR3 DNA sequence: TGTGCCAGCAGCTTCGCTTGGAGTTCTGCCAGCGGGGATACGCAGTATTTT.

Concerning this clone itself: This sample also contains other DNA sequences that code for the same CDR3. The chain has TRBV29-1 and TRBJ1-2; the match to TRBD1 covers 7 bases. V shed 6 bases and J 3 bases; nucleotides not matched to a gene: 1. Per the germline V gene, CDR1 is SQVTM and CDR2 is ANQGSEA. CDR3 size: 11 residues. The CDR3 sequence is CSVDRDYGYTF. The CDR3 DNA reads TGCAGCGTAGACAGGGACTATGGCTACACCTTC.

The chain links TRBV28 to TRBJ2-6, with D tentatively TRBD1 (6 bases). Germline V gene lookup returns CDR1 MDHEN and CDR2 SYDVKM. The V end was cut by 6 bases, the J end by 14 bases, with 14 bases between. This CDR3 comprises 12 residues. CDR3 nucleotide sequence: TGTGCCAGCAGCCCGACAGGCCCTATCCTGACTTTC. Translated, it gives CASSPTGPILTF.